A selection of T cell receptor beta chains follows, all from one sample in a study of blood T cell repertoires in COVID-19. Assay: immunoSEQ multiplex PCR; the TCRdb copy retains only in-frame clones and omits some. The sample has 250,000 to 400,000 clones, 88% seen once. Sequenced material: peripheral blood. These receptors all stem from a woman aged 25-40 years with COVID-19, enrolled during active disease. Both conserved end residues are part of each CDR3. A D gene is named only where the DNA matches it firmly. Clone sizes are given selectively: once, few, many, or a class where the clone is expanded.

TRBJ1-6,TRBV5-4,once,NA,TGTGCCAGCAGCCCAAGCCAGGGATTTCTTTCACCCCTCCACTTT,CASSPSQGFLSPLHF
TRBJ2-1,TRBV5-1,NA,NA,TGCGCCAGCAGTCGCGGGGTTTTCTACAATGAGCAGTTCTTC,CASSRGVFYNEQFF
TRBJ2-3,TRBV7-9,NA,TRBD2,TGTGCCAGCAGCCTTAGCGGGGGGGCCGCAGATACGCAGTATTTT,CASSLSGGAADTQYF
TRBJ1-5,TRBV18,NA,TRBD1,TGTGCCAGCTCAACGGAGGGGGCGTTTCGCAATCAGCCCCAGCATTTT,CASSTEGAFRNQPQHF
TRBJ2-1,TRBV30,NA,TRBD2,TGTGCCTGGAGTGTGTGTAGCGGGGGGAACAATGAGCAGTTCTTC,CAWSVCSGGNNEQFF
TRBJ1-5,TRBV21-1,few,NA,TGTGCCAGCAGCAATCGACAGTACTATCAGCCCCAGCATTTT,CASSNRQYYQPQHF
TRBJ1-2,TRBV9,NA,NA,TGTGCCAGCAGCGTAGCTACCGCAGGGCCTTATGGCTACACCTTC,CASSVATAGPYGYTF
TRBJ2-2,TRBV7-2,NA,NA,TGTGCCAGCAGCTTAAGGCAGGGGAGTTTCACGAACACCGGGGAGCTGTTTTTT,CASSLRQGSFTNTGELFF
TRBJ1-5,TRBV3-1/TRBV3-2,NA,TRBD1,TGTGCCAGCAGCCAAACAGGGGGTAATCCTCAGCCCCAGCATTTT,CASSQTGGNPQPQHF
TRBJ1-1,TRBV5-1,NA,NA,TGCGCCAGCAGCCCCGAGACAGGTGAAGCTTTCTTT,CASSPETGEAFF
TRBJ1-2,TRBV6-5,many,NA,TGTGCCAGCAGGATACAGGAGATCGGTGGCTACACCTTC,CASRIQEIGGYTF
TRBJ2-1,TRBV5-1,NA,NA,TGCGCCAGCAGCTTGGGCGGGGGCCGGGTTTTTGAGCAGTTCTTC,CASSLGGGRVFEQFF
TRBJ1-6,TRBV7-8,NA,TRBD1,TGTGCCAGCAGCTTAGCGGCGGGACAGAGACCATCACCCCTCCACTTT,CASSLAAGQRPSPLHF
TRBJ2-5,TRBV5-1,NA,NA,TGCGCCAGCACCTTCGGGGAGACCCAGTACTTC,CASTFGETQYF
TRBJ2-5,TRBV6-1,NA,NA,TGTGCCAGCCCAAAAGAGACCCAGTACTTC,CASPKETQYF
TRBJ1-2,TRBV9,NA,NA,TGTGCCAGCAGCGTAGGGACAAACCCTTATGGCTACACCTTC,CASSVGTNPYGYTF
TRBJ1-2,TRBV14,many,NA,TGTGCCAGCAGCCACACCAGGGGTTTGGGCTACACCTTC,CASSHTRGLGYTF
TRBJ1-1,TRBV9,NA,TRBD1,TGTGCCAGCAGCGGCGCAGAGGGGGCACGGAACACTGAAGCTTTCTTT,CASSGAEGARNTEAFF
TRBJ2-4,TRBV5-4,NA,TRBD2,TGTGCCAGCAGCTGGGGAGGGGAGAGGGAAAACATTCAGTACTTC,CASSWGGERENIQYF
TRBJ1-6,TRBV27,NA,NA,TGTGCCAGCAGTTATGGGAGTTCACCCCTCCACTTT,CASSYGSSPLHF
TRBJ2-5,TRBV11-2,NA,TRBD2,TGTGCCAGCAGCTTAGCGACGGGGGGGCCTACGGAGACCCAGTACTTC,CASSLATGGPTETQYF
TRBJ2-1,TRBV11-1,NA,TRBD2,TGTGCCAGCAGCCTTCCCAGACTAGCCCTTAATGAGCAGTTCTTC,CASSLPRLALNEQFF
TRBJ1-1,TRBV7-3,NA,NA,TGTGCCAGCAGCTTATTAATGAACACTGAAGCTTTCTTT,CASSLLMNTEAFF
TRBJ2-2,TRBV19,NA,NA,TGTGCCAGTAGTATCTGGCTAGCTTCCGGGGAGCTGTTTTTT,CASSIWLASGELFF
TRBJ2-1,TRBV10-2,NA,NA,TGCGCCAGCACCGAGAGGGCGGATCCCCGGAACAATGAGCAGTTCTTC,CASTERADPRNNEQFF
TRBJ2-1,TRBV5-1,NA,NA,TGCGCCAGCAGCTTGGTTTGGGGGGGCACCAATGAGCAGTTCTTC,CASSLVWGGTNEQFF
TRBJ2-3,TRBV6-5,NA,NA,TGTGCCAGCAGTTACTCAGGGGGAACAGATACGCAGTATTTT,CASSYSGGTDTQYF
TRBJ1-5,TRBV7-2,NA,NA,TGTGCCAGCAGCCTAAGGGCCCTTGACAGACGCAATCAGCCCCAGCATTTT,CASSLRALDRRNQPQHF
TRBJ2-7,TRBV14,NA,NA,TGTGCCAGCAGCGAGGGTCTATCCTACGAGCAGTACTTC,CASSEGLSYEQYF
TRBJ2-1,TRBV24-1,NA,NA,TGTGCCACCAGTGATATAGCGAACAATGAGCAGTTCTTC,CATSDIANNEQFF
TRBJ1-2,TRBV4-2,NA,NA,TGTGCCAGCAGCCAACCCCTCACGCTAGGCTATGGCTACACCTTC,CASSQPLTLGYGYTF
TRBJ2-5,TRBV7-2,NA,NA,TGTGCCAGCAGCCCCGTTGGAGGGGGCGCTGGACAGACCCAGTACTTC,CASSPVGGGAGQTQYF
TRBJ2-5,TRBV11-2,NA,TRBD2,TGTGCCAGCAGCTTAGATTTGGGACTAGCGGGAGAAGAGACCCAGTACTTC,CASSLDLGLAGEETQYF
TRBJ2-1,TRBV2,NA,TRBD2,TGTGCCAGCAGTGATCAGTCGGGGGGAGGCGCTGAGCAGTTCTTC,CASSDQSGGGAEQFF
TRBJ1-2,TRBV6-5,once,NA,TGTGCCAGCAGTCCCGGACAGACTAACTATGGCTACACCTTC,CASSPGQTNYGYTF
TRBJ1-1,TRBV2,NA,NA,TGTGCCAGCAGGGTACAGGTCACTGAAGCTTTCTTT,CASRVQVTEAFF
TRBJ2-2,TRBV11-2,NA,TRBD2,TGTGCCAGCAGCTTTCTAGCGGGATCAGCGGGCACCGGGGAGCTGTTTTTT,CASSFLAGSAGTGELFF
TRBJ1-3,TRBV2,NA,TRBD1,TGTGCCAGCAGTTGGAACAGGGGCTTCTCTGGAAACACCATATATTTT,CASSWNRGFSGNTIYF
TRBJ1-3,TRBV18,NA,NA,TGTGCCAGCTCACCAGTGGCAGGAATATATGGAAACACCATATATTTT,CASSPVAGIYGNTIYF
TRBJ1-1,TRBV6-6,NA,NA,TGTGCTCACGCGGGGACGGGGAACACTGAAGCTTTCTTT,CAHAGTGNTEAFF
TRBJ1-2,TRBV21-1,NA,NA,TGTGCCAGCAGCACCCGCACAGGGGCCCCCCCGGTCGGCTACACCTTC,CASSTRTGAPPVGYTF
TRBJ1-6,TRBV19,NA,TRBD1,TGTGCCAGTAGTTTCGACAGGGTTGGAAGCTCACCCCTCCACTTT,CASSFDRVGSSPLHF
TRBJ2-5,TRBV24-1,NA,TRBD2,TGTGCCACCAGTCGAGCGGGGGCCCAAGAGACCCAGTACTTC,CATSRAGAQETQYF
TRBJ2-3,TRBV18,NA,NA,TGTGCCAGCTCACCATTCGGACAGTCAGATACGCAGTATTTT,CASSPFGQSDTQYF
TRBJ1-1,TRBV29-1,few,NA,TGCAGCGTTTCCGGACAGAACACTGAAGCTTTCTTT,CSVSGQNTEAFF
TRBJ2-1,TRBV18,NA,NA,TGTGCCAGCTCACGGTCAGGGCTATACAATGAGCAGTTCTTC,CASSRSGLYNEQFF
TRBJ1-6,TRBV6-5,NA,NA,TGTGCCAGCAGCCCCGGAGGTGCTTCACCCCTCCACTTT,CASSPGGASPLHF
TRBJ1-5,TRBV6-5,NA,NA,TGTGCCAGCAGTATGACAGGAGGTCGTCTTCAGCCCCAGCATTTT,CASSMTGGRLQPQHF
TRBJ2-5,TRBV3-1/TRBV3-2,NA,TRBD2,TGTGCCAGCAGCCAAGATAGCCGCCTCCTAGCGGGGGATCAAGAGACCCAGTACTTC,CASSQDSRLLAGDQETQYF
TRBJ1-5,TRBV2,few,TRBD1,TGTGCCAGTAAAGGACAGGGGAATCAGCCCCAGCATTTT,CASKGQGNQPQHF
TRBJ2-2,TRBV3-1/TRBV3-2,NA,NA,TGTGCCAGCAGCCAAGAGGCAACCACGAACACCGGGGAGCTGTTTTTT,CASSQEATTNTGELFF
TRBJ1-4,TRBV4-1,NA,TRBD1,TGCGCCAGCAGCCAATCGGGACAGAGAAGTGAAAAACTGTTTTTT,CASSQSGQRSEKLFF
TRBJ2-7,TRBV13,NA,TRBD1,TGTGCCAGCAGCTTCCGGACAGGGTTTGACGAGCAGTACTTC,CASSFRTGFDEQYF
TRBJ1-2,TRBV7-9,NA,TRBD1,TGTGCCAGCAGCTTTCAAAGGACAGGGGGCGATGGCTACACCTTC,CASSFQRTGGDGYTF
TRBJ1-3,TRBV11-2,NA,NA,TGTGCCAGCAGCTTAGCGGGGTGGACTGGATGGAAGGTATCCACCATATATTTT,CASSLAGWTGWKVSTIYF
TRBJ2-5,TRBV5-4,NA,NA,TGTGCCAGCAGCTTGTCCCCAGGGGAGCAAGAGACCCAGTACTTC,CASSLSPGEQETQYF
TRBJ1-1,TRBV5-1,once,TRBD1,TGCGCCAGCAGCCCGGGACAGGGACCCTTTGAAGCTTTCTTT,CASSPGQGPFEAFF
TRBJ2-6,TRBV4-1,NA,TRBD1,TGCGCCAGCAGCCATCCAATTAGGGGGCCCGCTGGGGCCAACGTCCTGACTTTC,CASSHPIRGPAGANVLTF
TRBJ2-5,TRBV2,NA,NA,TGTGCCAGCAGTCCTCTAGCTTTAGAGACCCAGTACTTC,CASSPLALETQYF